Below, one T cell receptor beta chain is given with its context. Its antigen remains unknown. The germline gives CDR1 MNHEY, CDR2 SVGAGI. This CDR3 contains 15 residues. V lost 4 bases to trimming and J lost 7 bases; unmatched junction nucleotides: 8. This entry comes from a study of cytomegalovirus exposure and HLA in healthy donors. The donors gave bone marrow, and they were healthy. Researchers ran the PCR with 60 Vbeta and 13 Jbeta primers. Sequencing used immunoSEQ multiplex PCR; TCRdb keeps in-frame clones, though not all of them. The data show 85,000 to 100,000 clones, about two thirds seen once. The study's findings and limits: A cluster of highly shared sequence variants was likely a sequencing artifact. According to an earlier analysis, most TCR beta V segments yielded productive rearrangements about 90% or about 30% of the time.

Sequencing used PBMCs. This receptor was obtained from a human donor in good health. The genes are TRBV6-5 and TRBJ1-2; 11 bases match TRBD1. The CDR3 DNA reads TGTGCCAGCAGTTTTCAGGACAGGGGGCGCGTTGGCTACACCTTC. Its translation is CASSFQDRGRVGYTF.